One sample yielded the 31 T cell receptor beta chains listed below, sequenced in a study of cytomegalovirus exposure and HLA in healthy donors. Primers included in the PCR were 60 Vbeta and 13 Jbeta primers. Profiling relied on immunoSEQ multiplex PCR, and the TCRdb table lists in-frame clones only, not all of them. The sample lists roughly 150,000 clones, around four fifths occurring once. The sequencing sample was made of PBMCs. The receptors were gathered from a man aged 18 to 29 in good health and CMV-seropositive.

This clone was found a few times. V is TRBV15 and J is TRBJ2-7; 7 positions agree with TRBD1. Germline CDR1 LNHNV, CDR2 YYDKDF (reference sequence). With V trimmed by 5 bases and J by 1 base, 17 bases remained unmatched. There are 18 residues in the CDR3. Here the CDR3 reads CATSGSSGQYSTSYEQYF. Here the CDR3 DNA reads TGTGCCACCAGCGGATCATCGGGACAGTACTCAACTTCCTACGAGCAGTACTTC.

J is TRBJ1-5 and V is TRBV30; D is ambiguous. The ends were cut back, 6 bases at V and 5 bases at J, with 17 bases in the middle. The CDR3 totals 14 residues. Germline lookup yields CDR1 GTSNPN and CDR2 SVGIG (reference sequence). The CDR3 sequence: CACNINSLDQPQHF. CDR3 sequence (DNA): TGTGCCTGCAACATAAACAGTCTTGATCAGCCCCAGCATTTT.

The J gene is TRBJ1-1, the V gene TRBV29-1, with unresolved D. V dropped 5 bases and J dropped 4 bases, with 11 bases sitting between them. Germline CDR1 and CDR2: SQVTM and ANQGSEA. The CDR3 loop spans 12 amino acids. The CDR3 sequence is CSVHPPGTEAFF. Written as DNA, the CDR3 is TGCAGCGTTCATCCTCCGGGCACTGAAGCTTTCTTT. Supplemented by reference TRBV29-1 and TRBJ1-1, the full variable domain reads SAVISQKPSRDICQRGTSLTIQCQVDSQVTMMFWYRQQPGQSLTLIATANQGSEATYESGFVIDKFPISRPNLTFSTLTVSNMSPEDSSIYLCSVHPPGTEAFFGQGTRLTVV.

The DNA for the CDR3 is TGTGCCAGCATCGGGACAGCTTCCTACGAGCAGTACTTC. Translation: CASIGTASYEQYF. The V call is TRBV2, the J call TRBJ2-7; 7 nucleotides align to TRBD1. Germline values: CDR1 SNHLY, CDR2 FYNNEI. CDR3 size: 13 residues. The V segment lost 7 bases and the J segment 1 base; nucleotides outside the gene matches: 4.

The chain uses TRBV14 and TRBJ2-5, with 9 bases identical to TRBD2. The germline V gene has CDR1 SGHDN and CDR2 FVKESK. This CDR3 has 13 residues. V gave up 9 bases and J gave up 1 base; unmatched junction bases: 3. The CDR3 region is CASGTSPQETQYF. The CDR3 DNA sequence: TGTGCCAGTGGGACTAGCCCCCAAGAGACCCAGTACTTC.

V and J are TRBV13 and TRBJ2-1; a weak D match, TRBD1 (6 bases). Germline loops: CDR1 PRHDT, CDR2 FYEKMQ (reference sequence). V was trimmed by 2 bases and J by 7 bases, leaving 12 bases between them. The length of the CDR3 is 14 residues. The chain's CDR3 is CASSLTGKGNEQFF. The CDR3 coding sequence is TGTGCCAGCAGCTTAACAGGGAAGGGTAATGAGCAGTTCTTC. The full variable domain, with the rest looked up from reference TRBV13 and TRBJ2-1, is AAGVIQSPRHLIKEKRETATLKCYPIPRHDTVYWYQQGPGQDPQFLISFYEKMQSDKGSIPDRFSAQQFSDYHSELNMSSLELGDSALYFCASSLTGKGNEQFFGPGTRLTVL.

This clone was seen more than once but under ten times. This sequence joins TRBV11-2 and TRBJ2-1; D is ambiguous. V lost 3 bases to trimming and J lost 7 bases, with 10 bases between them. CDR1 and CDR2 from the germline V gene are SGHAT and FQNNGV. The CDR3 contains 13 residues. This CDR3 reads CASSLAFFNEQFF. CDR3 bases: TGTGCCAGCAGCTTGGCATTTTTTAATGAGCAGTTCTTC.

This clone was seen a handful of times. The chain employs TRBV2 and TRBJ2-7; D perhaps matches TRBD2 (6 bases). V lost 7 bases and J 4 bases, leaving 20 bases between the germline ends. Per germline, CDR1 SNHLY and CDR2 FYNNEI. The CDR3 spans 15 residues. CDR3 in DNA: TGTGCCAGCAACCGCGAGACTAGGGTGTATTACGAGCAGTACTTC. Amino acids: CASNRETRVYYEQYF.

The V call is TRBV28, the J call TRBJ2-3; 7 positions agree with TRBD2. V trimming: 3 bases; J trimming: 2 bases; junction bases outside the gene matches: 5. Per the germline V gene, CDR1 is MDHEN and CDR2 is SYDVKM. The CDR3 length is 15 residues. The CDR3 here is CASSFGGRATDTQYF. The CDR3 nucleotides are TGTGCCAGCAGTTTCGGAGGGAGGGCCACAGATACGCAGTATTTT. Filled out from reference TRBV28 and TRBJ2-3, the complete variable domain reads DVKVTQSSRYLVKRTGEKVFLECVQDMDHENMFWYRQDPGLGLRLIYFSYDVKMKEKGDIPEGYSVSREKKERFSLILESASTNQTSMYLCASSFGGRATDTQYFGPGTRLTVL.

The CDR3 sequence: CASSRAGGGIYNEQFF. The CDR3 DNA sequence: TGTGCCAGCAGCCGGGCGGGCGGGGGGATCTACAATGAGCAGTTCTTC. V is TRBV2 and J is TRBJ2-1, with 8 bases that match TRBD2. The germline gives CDR1 SNHLY, CDR2 FYNNEI. CDR3 size: 16 residues. V trimming: 6 bases; J trimming: 3 bases; junction bases outside the gene matches: 10.

The J gene is TRBJ1-1, the V gene TRBV27, with 11 positions matching TRBD1. The CDR3 has 17 residues. CDR1 and CDR2 (germline): MNHEY, SMNVEV (reference sequence). After removal of 10 bases from V and 5 bases from J, the junction contained 18 bases not matched to a gene. DNA of the CDR3: TGTGCCACTGCCGACCCCCCGAGGACAGGGGGCTATACTGAAGCTTTCTTT. Translated: CATADPPRTGGYTEAFF.

The chain employs TRBV7-9 and TRBJ2-1; maybe TRBD2 (6 bases). The CDR3 contains 18 residues. Deletions cut 5 bases from V and 0 bases from J, with 20 bases between. Looked up from germline, CDR1 is SEHNR and CDR2 is FQNEAQ (reference sequence). Here the CDR3 reads CASSGRRASESSYNEQFF. The CDR3 region has the DNA TGTGCCAGCAGCGGAAGGAGGGCTAGCGAAAGCTCCTACAATGAGCAGTTCTTC.

The V gene is TRBV13, the J gene TRBJ1-1; 9 nucleotides align to TRBD1. The J segment lost 4 bases and the V segment lost 3 bases, leaving 6 bases of the junction unmatched. CDR1 is PRHDT and CDR2 is FYEKMQ in the germline V gene (reference sequence). The CDR3 sequence is 15 residues long. The CDR3 loop reads CASSFPTGGVTEAFF. The CDR3 coding sequence is TGTGCCAGCAGCTTTCCGACAGGGGGAGTCACTGAAGCTTTCTTT.

With regard to this clone: A read error is likely, as this CDR3 ends without the conserved phenylalanine or tryptophan. The gene calls are TRBV5-5 and TRBJ1-6; D not resolved. The CDR3 spans 15 residues. V was cut by 0 bases and J by 5 bases, with 9 bases left in between. CDR1 and CDR2 (germline): SGHKS, YYEKEE (reference sequence). DNA of the CDR3: TGTGCCAGCAGCTTGGATGCAGTTAATAATTCACCCCTCCACCTT. This encodes CASSLDAVNNSPLHL.

The chain joins TRBV7-2 to TRBJ2-7, with TRBD1 matching over 9 bases. The ends lost 4 bases at V and 2 bases at J; junction bases unmatched: 3. Germline V gene sequence: CDR1 SGHTA, CDR2 FQGNSA. This CDR3 is built from 14 residues. As DNA, the CDR3 is TGTGCCAGCAGCTCCGGGACAGGGACCTACGAGCAGTACTTC. This codes for CASSSGTGTYEQYF.

This clone has only one observation. The gene calls are TRBV30 and TRBJ2-1; TRBD2 matches 8 bases. The junction had 4 bases not matched to a gene; V was cut back by 2 bases and J by 7 bases. This CDR3 contains 13 residues. From germline, CDR1 is GTSNPN and CDR2 SVGIG (reference sequence). The CDR3 DNA is TGTGCCTGGAGTACGATAGCGGGGAATGAGCAGTTCTTC. Its protein product is CAWSTIAGNEQFF.

The chain joins TRBV15 to TRBJ1-1; D not certain. Germline-derived CDR1 and CDR2 are LNHNV and YYDKDF (reference sequence). The CDR3 loop spans 12 amino acids. V gave up 5 bases and J gave up 11 bases, with 15 bases separating them. The CDR3 coding sequence is TGTGCCACCAGCGTCCACCGGGTGGCGGCTTTCTTT. Amino acid sequence: CATSVHRVAAFF.

The chain joins TRBV2 to TRBJ1-3; TRBD1 matches at 7 bases. The CDR3 consists of 13 residues. V was clipped by 6 bases and J by 4 bases; unmatched bases: 3. Germline-derived CDR1 and CDR2 are SNHLY and FYNNEI. CDR3 sequence: CASRTGHGNTIYF. The CDR3 nucleotides read TGTGCCAGCAGGACAGGGCACGGAAACACCATATATTTT.

This clone was observed once. The chain links TRBV6-6 to TRBJ1-5; TRBD1 matches 7 bases. The CDR3 spans 15 residues. Germline loops: CDR1 MNHNY, CDR2 SVGAGI (reference sequence). V lost 0 bases to trimming and J lost 6 bases; unmatched junction nucleotides: 5. CDR3 in amino acids: CASSYSQGLSQPQHF. CDR3 nucleotide sequence: TGTGCCAGCAGTTACTCACAGGGGCTATCTCAGCCCCAGCATTTT.

This chain joins TRBV6-1 and TRBJ1-4; no definite D call. V shed 2 bases and J shed 8 bases, with 6 bases lying between them. Germline V gene data show CDR1 as MNHNS and CDR2 as SASEGT. This CDR3 spans 12 amino acids. CDR3: CASSERGEKLFF. The DNA of the CDR3 is TGTGCCAGCAGTGAACGAGGGGAAAAACTGTTTTTT.

Concerning this clone itself: A junction end diverges from the germline sequence, so it may reflect a read error. This rearrangement joins TRBV7-2 to TRBJ2-3, with 9 nucleotides matching TRBD1. The CDR3 covers 12 residues. Germline V gene lookup returns CDR1 SGHTA and CDR2 FQGNSA. CDR3 amino acids: CASRLTGGASRF. In nucleotides, the CDR3 is TGTGCCAGCAGACTAACAGGGGGCGCGAGTAGATTT.

The chain couples TRBV18 to TRBJ2-1, with D hard to call. The germline V gene encodes CDR1 KGHSH and CDR2 LQKENI. This CDR3 is 13 amino acids long. V gave up 3 bases and J gave up 5 bases, with 8 bases separating them. CDR3 sequence: CASSPYGDNEQFF. CDR3 sequence (DNA): TGTGCCAGCTCACCCTATGGAGACAATGAGCAGTTCTTC.

The J gene is TRBJ2-6, the V gene TRBV6-6; no reliable D call. V gave up 9 bases and J gave up 4 bases, with 10 bases separating them. CDR3 size: 13 residues. The germline gives CDR1 MNHNY, CDR2 SVGAGI (reference sequence). CDR3 amino acids: CASSRSGANVLTF. The CDR3 nucleotides read TGTGCCAGTTCACGGTCCGGGGCCAACGTCCTGACTTTC.

The chain couples TRBV15 to TRBJ1-1, with D perhaps matching TRBD1 (5 bases). Trimming removed 8 bases from V and 1 base from J, with 11 bases in between. The CDR3 loop spans 13 amino acids. Germline lookup yields CDR1 LNHNV and CDR2 YYDKDF (reference sequence). The CDR3 region has the DNA TGTGCCACCCGGAGGGGCACGAACACTGAAGCTTTCTTT. Protein: CATRRGTNTEAFF.

The chain uses TRBV7-9 and TRBJ1-4; D ambiguous. From germline, CDR1 is SEHNR and CDR2 FQNEAQ (reference sequence). The CDR3 runs 16 residues. Between the trimmed V and J ends, which lost 1 base and 1 base, there was a span of 10 bases. The CDR3, as DNA: TGTGCCAGCAGCTTAGGTCTTGGGCAAACTAATGAAAAACTGTTTTTT. Translated: CASSLGLGQTNEKLFF.

The chain is built from TRBV27 and TRBJ2-7; 10 nucleotides agree with TRBD2. This CDR3 has 14 residues. CDR1 MNHEY and CDR2 SMNVEV come from the germline V gene (reference sequence). The trim removed 5 bases at V and 3 bases at J, leaving 4 bases unmatched. The CDR3 loop reads CASSPGLALYEQYF. The DNA of the CDR3 is TGTGCCAGCAGTCCGGGACTAGCGCTCTACGAGCAGTACTTC.

This sequence joins TRBV11-2 and TRBJ1-1, with 9 positions matching TRBD1. V was clipped by 4 bases and J by 6 bases; unmatched bases: 6. Germline lookup yields CDR1 SGHAT and CDR2 FQNNGV. The length of the CDR3 is 14 residues. The CDR3 region has the DNA TGTGCCAGCAGCTCCATAAGACAGGGGGCTGAAGCTTTCTTT. It yields the protein CASSSIRQGAEAFF.

The genes are TRBV27 and TRBJ1-1, with D possibly being TRBD1 (5 bases). This CDR3 is built from 15 residues. From germline, CDR1 is MNHEY and CDR2 SMNVEV (reference sequence). V lost 3 bases to trimming and J lost 5 bases, with 16 bases between them. CDR3 coding DNA: TGTGCCAGCAGTTTTGGGGGGACCCTTGGAACTGAAGCTTTCTTT. Protein: CASSFGGTLGTEAFF.

The chain recombines TRBV29-1 with TRBJ1-1; D perhaps matches TRBD1 (6 bases). The CDR3 runs 12 residues. V lost 4 bases and J lost 3, with 9 bases in between. Germline V lookup: CDR1 SQVTM, CDR2 ANQGSEA. The CDR3 is CSVGEGDTEAFF. The CDR3 DNA follows: TGCAGCGTTGGGGAGGGGGACACTGAAGCTTTCTTT.

The genes are TRBV7-9 and TRBJ1-5; maybe TRBD1 (6 bases). CDR3 length equals 15 residues. CDR1 and CDR2 from the germline V gene are SEHNR and FQNEAQ (reference sequence). Trimming shortened V by 5 bases and J by 3 bases, and 14 bases separated the two germline ends. This CDR3 reads CASSPKGTNNQPQHF. CDR3 coding DNA: TGTGCCAGCAGCCCGAAGGGGACAAACAATCAGCCCCAGCATTTT.

This chain uses TRBV19 with TRBJ1-5; D remains ambiguous. The germline V gene has CDR1 LNHDA and CDR2 SQIVND (reference sequence). This CDR3 spans 14 amino acids. V was clipped by 5 bases and J by 0 bases, with 8 bases between them. For the CDR3, the DNA is TGTGCCAGTAGTTGGAGGTATAGCAATCAGCCCCAGCATTTT. Encoded protein: CASSWRYSNQPQHF.